Listed here is a single T cell receptor beta chain. Its antigen is undetermined. The data were taken from a study of T cell responses to AZD1222 COVID-19 vaccine. General study results and limits: A mostly white British donor set with more females was recruited, and clonal diversity was possibly underestimated.

Generated by immunoSEQ multiplex PCR, the TCRdb table keeps only in-frame clones and is missing some. The table lists around 140,000 clones, 85% to 90% of them singletons. CDR1 is SGHRS, CDR2 YFSETQ, per germline. J lost 2 bases, V lost 4 bases, and 4 bases had no gene match. The length of the CDR3 is 15 residues. The origin of this receptor is an adult in good health. The J gene is TRBJ2-3, the V gene TRBV5-1; TRBD1 matches 10 bases. The sample was peripheral blood, taken on day 0 of AZD1222 vaccination. CDR3 coding DNA: TGCGCCAGCAGCGGGACAGGGGACCCCACAGATACGCAGTATTTT. This codes for CASSGTGDPTDTQYF.